This T cell receptor (beta chain) was found in a study of T cells in Graves' hyperthyroidism and ophthalmopathy. V was clipped by 1 base and J by 1 base; unmatched bases: 8. The length of the CDR3 is 17 residues. Germline values: CDR1 MNHEY, CDR2 SMNVEV (reference sequence). Amplification targeted TCR beta CDR3 regions from RNA transcripts. Initially, a first-round RT-PCR of the TCR CDR3 employed the HTBI primer set. TCRdb analysed the multiplex PCR reads with MiXCR anew, one entry per CDR3 protein. The sample holds over 500,000 distinct CDR3 sequences, about 16% seen once. This chain connects TRBV27 to TRBJ2-3, with 7 bases lining up with TRBD1. This TCR was recovered from a woman younger than 45 with Graves' ophthalmopathy. The sample taken for sequencing was blood. In DNA form, the CDR3 reads TGTGCCAGCAGTTTATACGCCGTTGGACAGGGCACAGATACGCAGTATTTT. It specifies CASSLYAVGQGTDTQYF.